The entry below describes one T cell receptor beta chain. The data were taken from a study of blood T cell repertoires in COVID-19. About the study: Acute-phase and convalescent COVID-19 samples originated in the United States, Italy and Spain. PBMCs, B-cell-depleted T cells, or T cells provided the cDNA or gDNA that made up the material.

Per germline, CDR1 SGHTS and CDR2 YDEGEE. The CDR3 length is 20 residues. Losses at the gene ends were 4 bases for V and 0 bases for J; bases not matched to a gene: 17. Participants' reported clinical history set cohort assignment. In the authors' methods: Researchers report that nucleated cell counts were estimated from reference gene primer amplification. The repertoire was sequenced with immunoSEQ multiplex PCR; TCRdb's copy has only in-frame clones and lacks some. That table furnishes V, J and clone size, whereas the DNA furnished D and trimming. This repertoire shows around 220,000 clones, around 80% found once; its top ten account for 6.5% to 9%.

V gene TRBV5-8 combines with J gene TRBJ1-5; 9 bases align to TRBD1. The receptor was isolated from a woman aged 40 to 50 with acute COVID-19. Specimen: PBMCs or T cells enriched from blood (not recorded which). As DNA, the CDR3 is TGTGCCAGCAGCCGGGGGCGTGACCGGGACAGGGTATATAGCAATCAGCCCCAGCATTTT. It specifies CASSRGRDRDRVYSNQPQHF.